This record covers a single T cell receptor beta chain. What it binds is not known. The sample belongs to a study of lymphopenia after photon versus proton radiotherapy. Some clones are missing from TCRdb's copy, which holds only in-frame ones; the method was immunoSEQ multiplex PCR. This sample carries roughly 14,000 clones, 65% to 90% of them seen once, and the ten largest clones take under 14%. The study, taken as a whole, reports: Better survival with proton therapy was suggested as possible, not demonstrated. Proton therapy kept repertoires fairly stable, unlike photons, which gained effector/memory cells. In patients who died, overall survival fell as post-nadir TCR diversity dropped more.

This CDR3 spans 17 amino acids. The germline V and J ends were trimmed by 4 bases and 0 bases, with 17 bases remaining between them. CDR1 and CDR2 (germline): SGHNT, YYREEE (reference sequence). The TCR was taken from a man aged 65 to 85 with pancreatic cancer. This chain connects TRBV5-4 to TRBJ2-1, with a weak D call TRBD2 (5 bases). The sequencing here drew on peripheral blood, taken from a patient treated with proton-based radiotherapy. The CDR3 DNA sequence: TGTGCCAGCAGCCTGTTGGCCTTAGCGTACTCCTACAATGAGCAGTTCTTC. This sequence encodes CASSLLALAYSYNEQFF.